This TCR beta chain was obtained from a study of metastatic and nonmetastatic thyroid tumors. Study details: Repertoires from blood and tumor or nodule tissue of malignant and benign thyroid patients were compared. Findings and caveats of the study: Malignant thyroid tumors reportedly had TCR beta diversity that was significantly higher than in benign nodules, in blood and tumor.

On this clone: The antigen is undetermined.

With 0 bases removed from V and 2 bases from J, the gap between germline ends came to 13 bases. This CDR3 is built from 16 residues. Germline CDR1 reads SGHVS; CDR2 reads FQNEAQ. Each patient went into thyroid surgery without having received any treatment. In the source study's methods: A classifier for distant metastasis in papillary thyroid cancer was constructed using CDR3 differences observed across clinicopathological groups. TCRdb re-clonotyped the PCR reads via MiXCR. The V and J calls follow TCRdb's processing rather than the paper's. The sample yields some 60,000 clones, 25% to 35% seen once.

The origin of this receptor is a female donor with papillary thyroid cancer or a benign thyroid nodule (not recorded which). Some clones in this sample may be carry-over from other donors' samples. V and J are TRBV7-8 and TRBJ1-2, with TRBD1 as a possible D gene (6 bases). Sequenced: blood. The CDR3: CASSLAPGGGNYGYTF. The CDR3 bases are TGTGCCAGCAGCTTAGCTCCGGGAGGGGGAAACTATGGCTACACCTTC.